This TCR beta chain was found in a study of cytomegalovirus exposure and HLA in healthy donors. Study results and caveats: Researchers reported that a few CMV-associated chains were confirmed in vitro as CMV antigen-specific. Whilst most TCR sequences proved rare, a subset of public TCRs occurred across many donors.

A multiplex PCR was run with 60 Vbeta primers and 13 Jbeta primers. Sequencing used immunoSEQ multiplex PCR; TCRdb keeps in-frame clones, though not all of them. The data contain over 200,000 clones, roughly 80% of them singletons. Comment on this clone: Its antigen is still unknown.

This receptor was taken from a man aged 35-49 years in good health and CMV-seropositive. The sequenced material came from PBMCs.

The CDR3 sequence is CSPVERESGFYNEQFF. The CDR3 DNA reads TGCAGCCCCGTGGAGCGGGAGAGCGGTTTCTACAATGAGCAGTTCTTC. V usage is TRBV29-1 and J usage is TRBJ2-1; 8 nucleotides match TRBD2. V lost 8 bases, J lost 3 bases, and 15 bases stayed unmatched. The CDR3 has 16 amino acids. The germline V gene has CDR1 SQVTM and CDR2 ANQGSEA.